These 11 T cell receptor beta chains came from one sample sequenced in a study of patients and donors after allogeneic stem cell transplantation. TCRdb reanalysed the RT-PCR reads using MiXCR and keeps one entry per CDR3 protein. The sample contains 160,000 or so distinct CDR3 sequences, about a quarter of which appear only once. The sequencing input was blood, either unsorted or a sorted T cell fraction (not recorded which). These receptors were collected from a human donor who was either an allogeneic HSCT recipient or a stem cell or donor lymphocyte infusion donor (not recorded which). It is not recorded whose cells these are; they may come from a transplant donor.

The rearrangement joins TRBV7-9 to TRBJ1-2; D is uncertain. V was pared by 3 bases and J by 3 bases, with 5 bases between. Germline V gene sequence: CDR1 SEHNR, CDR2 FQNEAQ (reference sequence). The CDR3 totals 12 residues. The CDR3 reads CASSLWHYGYTF. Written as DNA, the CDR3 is TGTGCCAGCAGCTTGTGGCACTATGGCTACACCTTC.

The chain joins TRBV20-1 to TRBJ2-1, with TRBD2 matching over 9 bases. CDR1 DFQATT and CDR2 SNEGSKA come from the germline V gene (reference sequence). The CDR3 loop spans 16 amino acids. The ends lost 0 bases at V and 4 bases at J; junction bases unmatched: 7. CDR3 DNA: TGCAGTGCTAGAGATCAAAGGCTAGCGGGGTACAATGAGCAGTTCTTC. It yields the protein CSARDQRLAGYNEQFF.

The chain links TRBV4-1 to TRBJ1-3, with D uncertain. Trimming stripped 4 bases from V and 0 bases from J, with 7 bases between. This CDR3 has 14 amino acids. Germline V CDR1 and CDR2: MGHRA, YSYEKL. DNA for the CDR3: TGCGCCAGCAGCCGTGGGGTCTCTGGAAACACCATATATTTT. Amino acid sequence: CASSRGVSGNTIYF.

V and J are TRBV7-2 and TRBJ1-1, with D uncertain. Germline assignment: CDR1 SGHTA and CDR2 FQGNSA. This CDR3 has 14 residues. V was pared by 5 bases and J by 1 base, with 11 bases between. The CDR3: CASSPGVKNTEAFF. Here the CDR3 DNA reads TGTGCCAGCAGCCCAGGAGTAAAGAACACTGAAGCTTTCTTT.

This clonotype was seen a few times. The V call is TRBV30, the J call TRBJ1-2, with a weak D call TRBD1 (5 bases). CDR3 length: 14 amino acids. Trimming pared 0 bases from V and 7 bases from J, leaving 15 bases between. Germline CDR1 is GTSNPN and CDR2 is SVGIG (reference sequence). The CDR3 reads CAWSVLLAGAGYTF. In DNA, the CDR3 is TGTGCCTGGAGTGTACTACTCGCTGGGGCTGGCTACACCTTC. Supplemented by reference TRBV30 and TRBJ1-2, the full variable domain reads SQTIHQWPATLVQPVGSPLSLECTVEGTSNPNLYWYRQAAGRGLQLLFYSVGIGQISSEVPQNLSASRPQDRQFILSSKKLLLSDSGFYLCAWSVLLAGAGYTFGSGTRLTVV.

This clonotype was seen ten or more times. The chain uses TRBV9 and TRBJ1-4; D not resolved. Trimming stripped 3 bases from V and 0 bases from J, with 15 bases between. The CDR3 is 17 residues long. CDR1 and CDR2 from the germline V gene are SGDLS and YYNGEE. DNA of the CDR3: TGTGCCAGCAGCGAGGAGGAGAATCCAGCAACTAATGAAAAACTGTTTTTT. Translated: CASSEEENPATNEKLFF.

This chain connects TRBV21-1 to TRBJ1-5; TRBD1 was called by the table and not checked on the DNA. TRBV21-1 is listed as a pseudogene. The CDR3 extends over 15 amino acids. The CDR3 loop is CASSKDEGGRQPQHF. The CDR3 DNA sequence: TGTGCCAGCAGCAAAGATGAGGGGGGGAGACAGCCCCAGCATTTT.

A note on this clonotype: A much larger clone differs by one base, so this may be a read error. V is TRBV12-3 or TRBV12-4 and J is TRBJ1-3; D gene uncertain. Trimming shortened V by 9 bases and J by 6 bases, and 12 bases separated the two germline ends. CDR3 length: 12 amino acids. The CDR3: CASRLRVNTIYF. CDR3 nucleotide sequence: TGTGCCAGTCGGCTTAGGGTAAACACCATATATTTT.

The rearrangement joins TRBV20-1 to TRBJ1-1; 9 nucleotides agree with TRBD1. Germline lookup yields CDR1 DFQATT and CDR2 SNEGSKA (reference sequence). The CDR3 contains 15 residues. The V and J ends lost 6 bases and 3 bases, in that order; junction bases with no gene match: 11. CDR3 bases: TGCAGTGCCCTTCCGACGACAGGGGGGGACACTGAAGCTTTCTTT. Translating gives CSALPTTGGDTEAFF.

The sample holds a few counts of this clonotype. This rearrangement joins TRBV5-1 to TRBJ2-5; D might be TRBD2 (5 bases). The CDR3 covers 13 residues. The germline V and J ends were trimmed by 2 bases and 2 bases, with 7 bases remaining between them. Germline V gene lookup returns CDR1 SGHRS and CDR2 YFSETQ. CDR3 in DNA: TGCGCCAGCAGCTTCGGGGATCAAGAGACCCAGTACTTC. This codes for CASSFGDQETQYF.

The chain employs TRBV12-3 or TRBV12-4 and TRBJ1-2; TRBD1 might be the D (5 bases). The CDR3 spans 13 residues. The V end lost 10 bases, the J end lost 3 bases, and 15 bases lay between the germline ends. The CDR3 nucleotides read TGTGCCATCCGGGCGGACAAATACTATGGCTACACCTTC. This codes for CAIRADKYYGYTF.